The 25 T cell receptor beta chains given below trace back to one sample, sequenced in a study of tumor-infiltrating lymphocytes in primary liver carcinoma. Using a constant-region primer together with ProtoScript II reverse transcriptase, TCR beta cDNA was made from 500 to 650 ng of total RNA. Slightly modified ARM-PCR served as the procedure for the TCR beta libraries. These libraries came from three rounds of nested multiplex PCR. The first two PCR rounds used TRBV1-TRBV30 forward primers with a C-beta reverse primer, about 10 cycles each. TCRdb independently ran MiXCR on the multiplex PCR reads; one entry per CDR3 protein. The table includes a few hundred thousand distinct CDR3 sequences, 50% to 75% detected once. Germline DNA was also extracted, with blood RNA taken from unsorted whole blood. Sequencing was done on a sample of peripheral blood. Receptors were obtained from a woman aged 25 to 39 with primary liver carcinoma and hepatitis B virus infection.

Concerning this clonotype: This sequence may be a read error, since a much larger clone differs from it by one base. The chain carries TRBV12-3 or TRBV12-4 and TRBJ2-3; D is unclear. V was pared by 3 bases and J by 2 bases, with 9 bases between. The CDR3 contains 14 residues. The CDR3 reads CASSLGRYTDTQYF. DNA of the CDR3: TGTGCCAGCAGTTTGGGCAGGTACACAGATACGCAGTATTTT.

In regard to this clonotype: Possible read error: a much larger clone is one base away. The V and J genes are TRBV6-2 or TRBV6-3 and TRBJ2-7, with D maybe TRBD2 (6 bases). CDR3 size: 14 residues. CDR1 is MNHEY, CDR2 SVGEGT, per germline. V was trimmed by 8 bases and J by 3 bases, leaving 17 bases between them. The CDR3 coding sequence is TGTGCCAGCCGAGTTTTAGCGGCAGTCTACGAGCAGTACTTC. Its protein is CASRVLAAVYEQYF.

Regarding this clonotype: At one end the junction does not follow the germline gene, possibly because of a read error. This chain joins TRBV11-1 and TRBJ2-3; D gene ambiguous. Germline V gene sequence: CDR1 SGHAT, CDR2 FQDESV (reference sequence). The CDR3 runs to 15 residues. The CDR3 sequence is CASSQVGRMADTQYF. The DNA of the CDR3 is TGTGCCAGCAGTCAGGTGGGAAGGATGGCAGACACGCAGTATTTT.

On this clonotype: In this CDR3 the conserved last residue, phenylalanine or tryptophan, is missing, so a read error is likely. The V gene is TRBV12-3 or TRBV12-4, the J gene TRBJ2-1, with D unclear. V was clipped by 6 bases and J by 1 base, with 4 bases between them. The CDR3 runs 12 residues. The CDR3 spells CASSRSYNEQFV. The CDR3 coding sequence is TGTGCCAGCAGCCGTTCCTACAATGAGCAGTTCGTC.

Remarks on this clonotype: This may arise from a read error, as a much more abundant clone is one base away. A read error is likely, as this CDR3 ends without the conserved phenylalanine or tryptophan. The chain couples TRBV7-9 to TRBJ2-7, with TRBD1 as a possible D gene (6 bases). Per germline, CDR1 SEHNR and CDR2 FQNEAQ (reference sequence). The germline V and J ends were trimmed by 5 bases and 3 bases, with 14 bases remaining between them. The length of the CDR3 is 14 residues. This CDR3 reads CASSPQGTFYEQYY. As DNA, the CDR3 is TGTGCCAGCAGCCCTCAGGGGACATTCTACGAGCAGTACTAC.

Concerning this clonotype: A much larger clone is a single base away; this may be a read error. This sequence joins TRBV6-6 and TRBJ2-5, with D hard to call. CDR3 size: 12 residues. Germline V lookup: CDR1 MNHNY, CDR2 SVGAGI (reference sequence). CDR3 in amino acids: CASTYSDETQYF. The DNA for the CDR3 is TGTGCCAGCACTTACTCGGACGAGACCCAGTACTTC.

A word on this clonotype: One end of the junction does not line up with germline, which may come from a read error. This sequence joins TRBV11-2 and TRBJ2-1; D gene unclear. Germline assignment: CDR1 SGHAT and CDR2 FQNNGV. CDR3 size: 15 residues. The CDR3 spells CTSSPGGRSDNEQFF. CDR3 nucleotides: TGTACCAGCAGCCCGGGTGGTAGGAGCGACAATGAGCAGTTCTTC.

CDR3 nucleotide sequence: TGTGCCAGCAGTTACTCGGGACTAACGGGAGTGTTCTACGAGCAGTACTTC. Translation gives CASSYSGLTGVFYEQYF. This chain joins TRBV6-6 and TRBJ2-7, with 7 nucleotides matching TRBD2. The CDR3 sequence is 17 residues long. The J segment lost 3 bases and the V segment lost 0 bases, leaving 11 bases of the junction unmatched. Germline CDR1 and CDR2: MNHNY and SVGAGI (reference sequence).

The chain carries TRBV5-6 and TRBJ1-6, with D perhaps matching TRBD1 (5 bases). V was trimmed by 1 base and J by 10 bases, leaving 12 bases between them. CDR3 length: 14 residues. Germline V gene sequence: CDR1 SGHDT, CDR2 YYEEEE. DNA of the CDR3: TGTGCCAGCAGCTTGTCGGGGGGAAGATCACCCCTCCACTTT. This sequence encodes CASSLSGGRSPLHF.

This clonotype has just a few counts. The chain combines TRBV5-6 with TRBJ2-5; no firm D call. The V and J ends lost 5 bases and 5 bases respectively, with 16 bases between them. Germline V gene sequence: CDR1 SGHDT, CDR2 YYEEEE. This CDR3 contains 14 residues. Here the CDR3 DNA reads TGTGCCAGCAGTTTGATGGGTGGTGGGGAGACCCAGTACTTC. Protein product: CASSLMGGGETQYF.

Turning to this clonotype: One end of the junction does not line up with germline, which may come from a read error. This rearrangement joins TRBV12-3 or TRBV12-4 to TRBJ1-2, with a tentative D call TRBD1 (5 bases). The CDR3 has 16 residues. Here the CDR3 reads CASTFNNRRRGNGYAF. The CDR3 region has the DNA TGTGCCAGCACTTTTAATAATCGGCGGAGGGGTAATGGCTACGCCTTC.

The rearrangement uses TRBV12-3 or TRBV12-4 and TRBJ1-3, with D unclear. The CDR3 loop spans 14 amino acids. V was pared by 2 bases and J by 0 bases, with 5 bases between. The CDR3 DNA follows: TGTGCCAGCAGTTTAAGTAACTCTGGAAACACCATATATTTT. Translation: CASSLSNSGNTIYF.

This chain links TRBV13 with TRBJ2-1; D may be TRBD1 or TRBD2 (5 bases each). Per the germline V gene, CDR1 is PRHDT and CDR2 is FYEKMQ (reference sequence). CDR3 length: 15 amino acids. V lost 6 bases, J lost 8 bases, and 20 bases lay in between. Here the CDR3 DNA reads TGTGCCAGCAGTCCTCGGGGACCAGAGGTGGATGAGCAGTTCTTC. Its protein product is CASSPRGPEVDEQFF.

This chain joins TRBV4-1 and TRBJ2-1; D is ambiguous. The CDR3 loop spans 13 amino acids. Germline loops: CDR1 MGHRA, CDR2 YSYEKL. The V end was cut by 0 bases, the J end by 5 bases, with 5 bases between. The CDR3 coding sequence is TGCGCCAGCAGCCAAGACTGGCACAATGAGCAGTTCTTC. Its translation is CASSQDWHNEQFF.

The chain has TRBV12-3 or TRBV12-4 and TRBJ2-7; weak D call: TRBD2 (5 bases). V was cut by 4 bases and J by 11 bases, with 15 bases left in between. This CDR3 region has 12 residues. The CDR3 region has the DNA TGTGCCAGCAGTTCGGCATGGGAGAGTAAGTACTTC. This sequence encodes CASSSAWESKYF.

The chain links TRBV6-1 to TRBJ2-1, with D perhaps assigned TRBD1 or TRBD2 (6 bases each). The V gene's germline CDR1 is MNHNS and CDR2 SASEGT. The CDR3 is 13 amino acids. Trimming shortened V by 2 bases and J by 9 bases, and 11 bases separated the two germline ends. CDR3 residues: CASSETGATEQFF. The CDR3 coding sequence is TGTGCCAGCAGTGAAACGGGGGCAACTGAGCAGTTCTTC.

As to this clonotype: At one of its ends the junction is not consistent with the germline gene, which may arise from a read error. The chain combines TRBV6-5 with TRBJ1-5; no clear D. The CDR3 covers 16 residues. Germline-derived CDR1 and CDR2 are MNHEY and SVGAGI. CDR3 in amino acids: CASSPYGWFTYQPQHF. For the CDR3, the DNA is TGTGCCAGCAGTCCCTATGGGTGGTTCACCTATCAACCCCAGCATTTT.

As to this clonotype: The CDR3 end shows no conserved phenylalanine or tryptophan, and so a read error is likely. The chain combines TRBV6-5 with TRBJ2-3, with no clear D. V lost 6 bases and J 1 base, leaving 17 bases between the germline ends. Germline assignment: CDR1 MNHEY and CDR2 SVGAGI. The CDR3 is made up of 16 amino acids. Written as DNA, the CDR3 is TGTGCCAGCAGGGCCTTTATCGGGCGAGGCACAGATACGCAGTATTCT. This encodes CASRAFIGRGTDTQYS.

Ten or more counts support this clonotype. V is TRBV11-2 and J is TRBJ1-2, with TRBD1 identical over 8 bases. V lost 1 base and J lost 6; bases outside the gene matches: 4. The CDR3 loop spans 14 amino acids. Germline CDR1 SGHAT, CDR2 FQNNGV. The CDR3 loop reads CASSLGTGPNGYTF. The CDR3, as DNA: TGTGCCAGCAGCTTAGGGACAGGGCCAAATGGCTACACCTTC.

This clonotype occurred many times. The V gene is TRBV12-3 or TRBV12-4, the J gene TRBJ2-7; D is possibly TRBD1 or TRBD2 (6 bases each). The length of the CDR3 is 13 residues. V lost 8 bases to trimming and J lost 6 bases, with 17 bases between them. The CDR3 protein is CASARRGESEQYF. In DNA, the CDR3 is TGTGCCAGCGCAAGAAGGGGGGAAAGCGAGCAGTACTTC.

Of note for this clonotype: One end of the junction does not line up with germline, which may come from a read error. This chain uses TRBV29-1 with TRBJ2-1; 10 bases are a match to TRBD1. The CDR3 sequence is 15 residues long. CDR1 is SQVTM, CDR2 ANQGSEA, per germline. CDR3 in DNA: TGCAGCGTTGAACAGAGGGACAGGGGATACAATGAACATCTCTTC. Its translation: CSVEQRDRGYNEHLF.

This rearrangement joins TRBV14 to TRBJ2-3; possibly TRBD1 for D (6 bases). V was clipped by 10 bases and J by 2 bases, with 13 bases between them. CDR3 length: 13 residues. Looked up from germline, CDR1 is SGHDN and CDR2 is FVKESK. The CDR3 loop is CANREYSTDTQYF. In DNA form, the CDR3 reads TGTGCCAACAGGGAATACTCCACAGATACGCAGTATTTT.

Of note for this clonotype: The conserved closing phenylalanine or tryptophan is absent in this CDR3, likely reflecting a read error. This chain uses TRBV11-2 with TRBJ2-6; 7 bases are shared with TRBD1. The germline gives CDR1 SGHAT, CDR2 FQNNGV. This CDR3 has 18 residues. The CDR3 DNA reads as TGTTCCAGCAGCTTAGTTCCAAGGGACAGCTCTGGGGCCAACGTCCTGACTCTC. This encodes CSSSLVPRDSSGANVLTL.

For this clonotype: An end of the junction does not agree with germline; a read error may underlie this. The V and J genes are TRBV6-1 and TRBJ2-5; D not certain. This CDR3 is built from 15 residues. Germline-derived CDR1 and CDR2 are MNHNS and SASEGT. The CDR3 spells CASSWIGAAQETQYF. In DNA form, the CDR3 reads TGTGCCAGCAGCTGGATAGGAGCTGCACAAGAGACCCAATACTTC.

About this clonotype itself: A much larger clone sits a single nucleotide away, making a read error possible. V and J are TRBV29-1 and TRBJ2-5; no reliable D call. Germline V gene sequence: CDR1 SQVTM, CDR2 ANQGSEA. This CDR3 is built from 15 residues. CDR3 coding DNA: TGCAACGTTGAAGATCCCAACCCGGGCGCGCGGACCCAGTACTTC. Protein product: CNVEDPNPGARTQYF.